This passage covers 4 T cell receptor beta chains from one sample sequenced in a study of human T cells and chemical hapten exposure. A single record per CDR3 protein comes from TCRdb applying MiXCR to the 5' RACE reads. The sample has about 140,000 distinct CDR3 sequences; over 3.5% are singletons. Blood, whole and unfractionated, served as the source for total RNA extraction. These receptors came from a female donor in good health.

This clonotype was seen many times. The genes are TRBV28 and TRBJ1-1; TRBD1 matches at 7 bases. The CDR3 contains 12 residues. Trimming took 10 bases from V and 10 from J; bases not matched to a gene: 12. Germline lookup yields CDR1 MDHEN and CDR2 SYDVKM. CDR3 residues: CATYINRGVAFF. In DNA form, the CDR3 reads TGTGCCACCTATATAAACAGGGGCGTAGCTTTCTTT.

Many counts were recorded for this clonotype. The V and J genes are TRBV2 and TRBJ2-5; 10 bases are shared with TRBD2. Germline CDR1 is SNHLY and CDR2 is FYNNEI. The CDR3 spans 13 residues. V trimming: 10 bases; J trimming: 5 bases; junction bases outside the gene matches: 7. Here the CDR3 reads CAIRLAGPETQYF. CDR3 in DNA: TGTGCCATCAGACTAGCGGGCCCGGAGACCCAGTACTTC.

The chain couples TRBV6-5 to TRBJ1-5; TRBD1 matches at 7 bases. CDR1 is MNHEY, CDR2 SVGAGI, per germline. V lost 5 bases and J lost 3; bases outside the gene matches: 4. This CDR3 region has 14 residues. The CDR3, as DNA: TGTGCCAGCAGTACCAGGGGGGACAATCAGCCCCAGCATTTT. As protein: CASSTRGDNQPQHF.

This clonotype was seen repeatedly, ten times or more. The chain recombines TRBV5-1 with TRBJ2-7, with D unresolved. Germline CDR1 and CDR2: SGHRS and YFSETQ. The length of the CDR3 is 13 residues. Trimming removed 3 bases at V and 0 bases at J, with 7 bases between. The CDR3 loop is CASSSRSSYEQYF. Written as DNA, the CDR3 is TGCGCCAGCAGCTCGAGGAGCTCCTACGAGCAGTACTTC.